This T cell receptor (beta chain) was recorded in a study of T cell changes during pregnancy in multiple sclerosis. The table came from immunoSEQ multiplex PCR; TCRdb's copy has only in-frame clones and leaves some out. The sample yields about 88,000 clones, more than 90% seen once. V gave up 7 bases and J gave up 0 bases, with 7 bases separating them. Germline V CDR1 and CDR2: LNHDA, SQIVND (reference sequence). The CDR3 is 13 amino acids. The sequence derives from a female donor with multiple sclerosis, enrolled in a pregnancy study. Material: peripheral blood, obtained in the first trimester of pregnancy. The chain uses TRBV19 and TRBJ1-5; D remains ambiguous. The CDR3 reads CASTPYSNQPQHF. Written as DNA, the CDR3 is TGTGCCAGTACACCCTATAGCAATCAGCCCCAGCATTTT.